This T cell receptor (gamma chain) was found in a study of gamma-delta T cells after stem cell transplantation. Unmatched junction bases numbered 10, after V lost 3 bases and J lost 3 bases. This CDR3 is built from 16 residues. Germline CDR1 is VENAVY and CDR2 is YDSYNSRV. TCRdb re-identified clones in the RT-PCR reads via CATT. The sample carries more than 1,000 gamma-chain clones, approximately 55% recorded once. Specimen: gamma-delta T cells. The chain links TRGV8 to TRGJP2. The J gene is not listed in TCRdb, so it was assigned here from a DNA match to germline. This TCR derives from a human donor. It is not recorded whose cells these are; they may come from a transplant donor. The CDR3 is CATWDGFGRSDWIKTF. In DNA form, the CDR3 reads TGTGCCACCTGGGATGGGTTCGGACGTAGTGATTGGATCAAGACGTTT.